This T cell receptor (beta chain) is drawn from a study of a mutant IDH1 vaccine in newly diagnosed glioma. The data were produced by immunoSEQ multiplex PCR, yet TCRdb's version contains in-frame clones alone and is incomplete. The repertoire holds 75,000 to 80,000 clones, with more than 70% as singletons. CDR3 length: 15 amino acids. Germline V CDR1 and CDR2: GTSNPN, SVGIG (reference sequence). Trimming stripped 1 base from V and 5 bases from J, with 17 bases between. On this clone: Its target is not known.

The time point here: week 23, last vaccination. One vaccine dose held 300 ug of mutant IDH1 20-mer peptide and came with topical imiquimod. This rearrangement joins TRBV30 to TRBJ1-1; TRBD1 might be the D (5 bases). The material sequenced was PBMCs, taken from a glioma patient whose treatment included an IDH1 peptide vaccine. This TCR was sampled from a woman aged 45-65 years with glioma. This chain's CDR3 is CAWSALRDLRTEAFF. The CDR3 DNA reads TGTGCCTGGAGTGCTCTCCGGGACCTCCGAACTGAAGCTTTCTTT.